A single sample gave rise to the 21 T cell receptor beta chains below, sequenced in a study of cytomegalovirus exposure and HLA in healthy donors. The PCR contained 60 Vbeta and 13 Jbeta primers. TCRdb's table, derived via immunoSEQ multiplex PCR, lists solely in-frame clones and lacks some. Its table lists about 140,000 clones. Sequenced input: PBMCs. These receptors came from a woman aged 18-29 years in good health and CMV-seronegative.

As to this clone: The junction departs from the called germline gene at one end, perhaps through a read error. The chain carries TRBV6-4 and TRBJ2-5, with 8 bases lining up with TRBD2. This CDR3 spans 12 amino acids. The germline gives CDR1 MRHNA, CDR2 SNTAGT. CDR3 sequence: CTQGAGGETQYF. CDR3 nucleotides: TGCACCCAAGGGGCGGGAGGAGAGACCCAGTACTTC.

V gene TRBV6-1 combines with J gene TRBJ2-2; D possibly corresponds to TRBD2 (6 bases). The CDR3 totals 12 residues. The germline gives CDR1 MNHNS, CDR2 SASEGT. Trimming pared 5 bases from V and 6 bases from J, leaving 7 bases between. The CDR3 DNA sequence: TGTGCCAGCAGTTGGAGGGCCGGGGAGCTGTTTTTT. Its translation is CASSWRAGELFF.

As concerns this clone: One end of the junction does not line up with germline, which may come from a read error. The gene calls are TRBV6-1 and TRBJ1-4, with 8 bases lining up with TRBD1. Germline values: CDR1 MNHNS, CDR2 SASEGT. The CDR3 consists of 16 residues. CDR3 sequence (DNA): TGTGCCAACAGTGAAAACTGGCAGGGGGCAGGAGAAAAGCTGTTTTTT. Residues: CANSENWQGAGEKLFF.

Here the CDR3 reads CASRPGNTEAFF. CDR3 coding DNA: TGTGCCAGTAGACCGGGTAACACTGAAGCTTTCTTT. This sequence joins TRBV19 and TRBJ1-1; the D is unclear. CDR3 length equals 12 residues. Germline V CDR1 and CDR2: LNHDA, SQIVND (reference sequence). V dropped 6 bases and J dropped 2 bases, with 7 bases sitting between them.

The CDR3 region is CASSLMGARGYTF. Here the CDR3 DNA reads TGTGCCAGCAGCTTGATGGGGGCGCGAGGCTACACCTTC. The gene calls are TRBV5-5 and TRBJ1-2; perhaps TRBD1 as D (6 bases). CDR1 SGHKS and CDR2 YYEKEE come from the germline V gene (reference sequence). The CDR3 runs to 13 residues. Trimming pared 1 base from V and 8 bases from J, leaving 12 bases between.

The chain employs TRBV19 and TRBJ1-5; 7 nucleotides agree with TRBD1. The germline V gene encodes CDR1 LNHDA and CDR2 SQIVND (reference sequence). This CDR3 spans 16 amino acids. V was pared by 9 bases and J by 0 bases, with 11 bases of the junction left unmatched. DNA for the CDR3: TGTGCCAGCAACAAACAGGGGATGGGTAGCAATCAGCCCCAGCATTTT. It codes for CASNKQGMGSNQPQHF.

The chain recombines TRBV7-3 with TRBJ2-3, with 14 positions matching TRBD2. J was trimmed by 7 bases and V by 4 bases; bases with no gene match: 16. The CDR3 has 19 residues. Germline V gene data show CDR1 as SGHTA and CDR2 as FQGTGA. Here the CDR3 reads CASSSPGLAGEGGINTQYF. CDR3 in DNA: TGTGCCAGCAGCTCCCCGGGACTAGCGGGAGAAGGGGGAATAAATACGCAGTATTTT.

The chain recombines TRBV5-4 with TRBJ2-1, with 11 bases matching TRBD2. CDR1 and CDR2 from the germline V gene are SGHNT and YYREEE (reference sequence). V gave up 2 bases and J gave up 3 bases; unmatched junction bases: 1. The CDR3 spans 15 residues. CDR3 loop: CASSLLAGVYNEQFF. CDR3 DNA: TGTGCCAGCAGCTTACTAGCGGGAGTCTACAATGAGCAGTTCTTC.

The chain joins TRBV13 to TRBJ2-2; 7 nucleotides match TRBD2. The CDR3 covers 14 residues. Germline CDR1 and CDR2: PRHDT and FYEKMQ (reference sequence). After removal of 2 bases from V and 6 bases from J, the junction contained 3 bases not matched to a gene. CDR3 in amino acids: CASSLIAGAGELFF. The CDR3, as DNA: TGTGCCAGCAGCTTAATAGCGGGTGCCGGGGAGCTGTTTTTT.

The V gene is TRBV19, the J gene TRBJ1-3; D is undetermined. The germline CDR1 and CDR2 sequences are LNHDA and SQIVND (reference sequence). The CDR3 has 14 residues. The V gene lost 10 bases and the J gene lost 0 bases, with 13 bases spanning the gap. The CDR3 sequence is CATVDWVSGNTIYF. The DNA for the CDR3 is TGTGCCACCGTAGACTGGGTCTCTGGAAACACCATATATTTT.

The chain joins TRBV27 to TRBJ2-1; 9 bases line up with TRBD2. V lost 6 bases to trimming and J lost 5 bases; unmatched junction nucleotides: 5. Germline assignment: CDR1 MNHEY and CDR2 SMNVEV (reference sequence). CDR3 length: 14 amino acids. The CDR3 spells CASSPGLADNEQFF. CDR3 nucleotide sequence: TGTGCCAGCAGCCCGGGACTAGCCGACAATGAGCAGTTCTTC.

The chain links TRBV15 to TRBJ2-4; 7 nucleotides match TRBD2. The V and J ends lost 0 bases and 0 bases, in that order; junction bases with no gene match: 11. The CDR3 is 19 residues long. Germline CDR1 is LNHNV and CDR2 is YYDKDF (reference sequence). The CDR3: CATSRDYVGGTVAKNIQYF. CDR3 nucleotides: TGTGCCACCAGCAGAGACTATGTGGGAGGGACGGTAGCCAAAAACATTCAGTACTTC.

The chain joins TRBV7-8 to TRBJ2-5; maybe TRBD2 (6 bases). There are 14 residues in the CDR3. Trimming pared 6 bases from V and 4 bases from J, leaving 15 bases between. Germline V gene sequence: CDR1 SGHVS, CDR2 FQNEAQ. The CDR3 DNA is TGTGCCAGCAGTCCCGCGGCGGGAAGAGAGACCCAGTACTTC. This encodes CASSPAAGRETQYF. Combining the CDR3 with reference TRBV7-8 and TRBJ2-5 gives the whole variable domain GAGVSQSPRYKVAKRGQDVALRCDPISGHVSLFWYQQALGQGPEFLTYFQNEAQLDKSGLPSDRFFAERPEGSVSTLKIQRTQQEDSAVYLCASSPAAGRETQYFGPGTRLLVL.

This chain joins TRBV11-3 and TRBJ1-1; 8 nucleotides agree with TRBD1. The V segment lost 1 base and the J segment 4 bases; nucleotides outside the gene matches: 8. The CDR3 has 16 amino acids. Germline CDR1 SGHNT, CDR2 YENEEA. The DNA of the CDR3 is TGTGCCAGCAGCTTAGGGGGCAGGGGGCGCGGCACTGAAGCTTTCTTT. It translates to CASSLGGRGRGTEAFF.

On this clone: The same CDR3 also results from other DNA sequences found in this sample. The chain joins TRBV15 to TRBJ2-3; a possible D gene is TRBD1 (5 bases). The CDR3 has 14 amino acids. Germline V gives CDR1 LNHNV, CDR2 YYDKDF (reference sequence). Trimming pared 1 base from V and 2 bases from J, leaving 7 bases between. The CDR3 here is CATSRGGTTDTQYF. The DNA of the CDR3 is TGTGCCACCAGCAGAGGGGGCACCACAGATACGCAGTATTTT.

This chain connects TRBV5-1 to TRBJ1-1, with a weak D call TRBD1 (6 bases). V was shortened by 0 bases and J by 0 bases, with 12 bases between the two germline ends. Germline lookup yields CDR1 SGHRS and CDR2 YFSETQ. This CDR3 contains 16 residues. CDR3 nucleotides: TGCGCCAGCAGCTTGGCGGGACAAGGAATGAACACTGAAGCTTTCTTT. Amino acid sequence: CASSLAGQGMNTEAFF.

The V and J genes are TRBV15 and TRBJ1-1; TRBD1 aligns across 8 bases. The CDR3 contains 15 residues. Germline CDR1 and CDR2: LNHNV and YYDKDF (reference sequence). With V trimmed by 3 bases and J by 5 bases, 8 bases remained unmatched. The CDR3 reads CATSRGTGGQTEAFF. The CDR3 DNA is TGTGCCACCAGCAGGGGAACAGGGGGTCAAACTGAAGCTTTCTTT. The full variable domain, in which reference TRBV15 and TRBJ1-1 provide the parts outside the CDR3, is DAMVIQNPRYQVTQFGKPVTLSCSQTLNHNVMYWYQQKSSQAPKLLFHYYDKDFNNEADTPDNFQSRRPNTSFCFLDIRSPGLGDTAMYLCATSRGTGGQTEAFFGQGTRLTVV.

The chain carries TRBV5-1 and TRBJ1-5, with no clear D. The germline V gene encodes CDR1 SGHRS and CDR2 YFSETQ. This CDR3 has 15 amino acids. With 0 bases removed from V and 2 bases from J, the gap between germline ends came to 9 bases. The CDR3 DNA sequence: TGCGCCAGCAGCTTGGAGGGCGGGGGCAATCAGCCCCAGCATTTT. This sequence encodes CASSLEGGGNQPQHF.

The chain links TRBV15 to TRBJ1-5, with D uncertain. The ends were cut back, 3 bases at V and 4 bases at J, with 7 bases in the middle. This CDR3 has 13 amino acids. Germline CDR1 is LNHNV and CDR2 is YYDKDF (reference sequence). Here the CDR3 reads CATSRSFNQPQHF. The CDR3 DNA reads as TGTGCCACCAGCAGGAGCTTTAATCAGCCCCAGCATTTT.

In DNA form, the CDR3 reads TGTGCCAGCAGGCAGTCCTCCTCTGGGGCCAACGTCCTGACTTTC. Translation: CASRQSSSGANVLTF. V and J are TRBV6-1 and TRBJ2-6; D unclear. Germline loops: CDR1 MNHNS, CDR2 SASEGT. The CDR3 length is 15 residues. V lost 6 bases and J lost 0, with 9 bases in between.

The genes are TRBV18 and TRBJ2-1; tentative D call: TRBD2 (6 bases). Trimming took off 5 bases at V and 10 bases at J, with 9 bases between the two ends. CDR1 and CDR2 (germline): KGHSH, LQKENI. This CDR3 spans 11 amino acids. The CDR3 loop is CASSAEGEQFF. DNA for the CDR3: TGTGCCAGCTCAGCGGAGGGCGAGCAGTTCTTC. Full variable domain (remainder filled in from reference TRBV18 and TRBJ2-1): NAGVMQNPRHLVRRRGQEARLRCSPMKGHSHVYWYRQLPEEGLKFMVYLQKENIIDESGMPKERFSAEFPKEGPSILRIQQVVRGDSAAYFCASSAEGEQFFGPGTRLTVL.